This TCR beta chain was sequenced for a study of blood T cell repertoires in COVID-19. The CDR3 sequence is 16 residues long. The germline V gene has CDR1 SGHTA and CDR2 FQGNSA. The V gene end was trimmed by 0 bases and the J gene end by 2 bases; junction bases not matched to a gene: 1. Per the original data handling: Reference gene primer amplification yielded estimated nucleated cell counts. TCRdb keeps only in-frame clones here, not all; method: immunoSEQ multiplex PCR. V and J calls and clone size are copied from that table; D and trimming were computed from the DNA. The data contain roughly 180,000 clones, about 85% of them singletons.

The sequence came from a woman aged 40 to 50 with acute COVID-19. This chain links TRBV7-2 with TRBJ2-3, with TRBD2 matching over 11 bases. Sequenced: PBMCs or T cells enriched from blood (not recorded which). CDR3 nucleotides: TGTGCCAGCAGCTTAGCACTAGCGGGGGCCACAGATACGCAGTATTTT. Protein product: CASSLALAGATDTQYF.